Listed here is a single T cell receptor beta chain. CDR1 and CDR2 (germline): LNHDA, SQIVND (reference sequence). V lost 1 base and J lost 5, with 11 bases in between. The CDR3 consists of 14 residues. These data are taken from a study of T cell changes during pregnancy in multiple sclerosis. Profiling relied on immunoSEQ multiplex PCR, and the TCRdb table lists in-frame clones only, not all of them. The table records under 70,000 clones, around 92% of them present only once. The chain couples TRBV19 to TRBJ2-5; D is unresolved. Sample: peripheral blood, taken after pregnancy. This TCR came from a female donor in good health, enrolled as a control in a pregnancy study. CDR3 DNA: TGTGCCAGTAGTATAGGTGACGGCGGCGAGACCCAGTACTTC. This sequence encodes CASSIGDGGETQYF.